A few counts support the clone carrying this TCR beta chain. Its target is not known. The CDR3 contains 15 residues. Germline V gene lookup returns CDR1 SGHRS and CDR2 YFSETQ. V was shortened by 4 bases and J by 4 bases, with 12 bases between the two germline ends. The entry originates in a study of post-analysis software for immune sequencing data. Broader study findings: With TRBV5-6, TRBV5-1 and TRBV20-1 included, about 5 TRBV segments were more frequent in patients than in controls.

Presence of unique molecular identifiers characterized the TCR beta cDNA libraries. TCRdb reanalysed the PCR reads using MiXCR and keeps one entry per CDR3 protein. The sample has hundreds of thousands of distinct CDR3 sequences, about 32% seen once. The sample consisted of blood. This sequence originates from a girl under 18 with multiple sclerosis. The chain uses TRBV5-1 and TRBJ2-6; unclear D gene. The CDR3 protein is CASSPDGLGANVLTF. The CDR3 DNA reads TGCGCCAGCAGCCCAGACGGCCTCGGGGCCAACGTCCTGACTTTC.